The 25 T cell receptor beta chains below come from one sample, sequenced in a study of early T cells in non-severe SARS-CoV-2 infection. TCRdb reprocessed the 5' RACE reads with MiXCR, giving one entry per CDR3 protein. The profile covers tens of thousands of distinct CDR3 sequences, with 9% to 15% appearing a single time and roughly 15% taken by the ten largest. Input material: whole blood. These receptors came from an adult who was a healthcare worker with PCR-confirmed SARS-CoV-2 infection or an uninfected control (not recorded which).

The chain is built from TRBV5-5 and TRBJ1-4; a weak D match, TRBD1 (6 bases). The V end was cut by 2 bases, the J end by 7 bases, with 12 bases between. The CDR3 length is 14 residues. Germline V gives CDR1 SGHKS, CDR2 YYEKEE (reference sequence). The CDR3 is CASSFSGAGEKLFF. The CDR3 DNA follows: TGTGCCAGCAGCTTTTCGGGGGCTGGTGAAAAACTGTTTTTT.

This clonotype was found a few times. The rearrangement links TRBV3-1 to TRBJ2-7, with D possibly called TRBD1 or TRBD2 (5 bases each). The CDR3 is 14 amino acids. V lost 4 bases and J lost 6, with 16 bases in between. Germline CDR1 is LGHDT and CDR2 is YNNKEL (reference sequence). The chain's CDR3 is CASSPSPGPGEQYF. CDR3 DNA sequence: TGTGCCAGCAGCCCCAGCCCGGGGCCCGGCGAGCAGTACTTC.

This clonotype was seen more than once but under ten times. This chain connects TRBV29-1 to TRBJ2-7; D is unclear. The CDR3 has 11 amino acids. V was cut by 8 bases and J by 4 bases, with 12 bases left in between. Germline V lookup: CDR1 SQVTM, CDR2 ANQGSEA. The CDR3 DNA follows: TGCAGCATGTCGGTCGGTTACGAGCAGTACTTC. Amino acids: CSMSVGYEQYF.

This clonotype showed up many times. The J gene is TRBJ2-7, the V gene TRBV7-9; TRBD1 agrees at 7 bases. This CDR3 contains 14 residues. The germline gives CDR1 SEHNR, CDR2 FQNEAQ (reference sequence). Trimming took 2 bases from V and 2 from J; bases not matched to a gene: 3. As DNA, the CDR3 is TGTGCCAGCAGCTTAACCGGGACAGCCTACGAGCAGTACTTC. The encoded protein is CASSLTGTAYEQYF.

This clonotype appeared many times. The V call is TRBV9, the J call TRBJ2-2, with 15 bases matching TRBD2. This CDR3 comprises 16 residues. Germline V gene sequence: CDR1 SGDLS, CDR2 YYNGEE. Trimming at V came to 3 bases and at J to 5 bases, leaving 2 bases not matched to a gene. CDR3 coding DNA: TGTGCCAGCAGCGGCGGGACTAGCGGGGGGACCGGGGAGCTGTTTTTT. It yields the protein CASSGGTSGGTGELFF.

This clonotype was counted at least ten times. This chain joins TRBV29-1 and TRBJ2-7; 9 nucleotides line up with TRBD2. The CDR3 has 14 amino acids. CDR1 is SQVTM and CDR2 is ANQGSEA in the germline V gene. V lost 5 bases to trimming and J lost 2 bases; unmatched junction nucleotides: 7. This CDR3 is CSVFGLAKPYEQYF. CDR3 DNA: TGCAGCGTTTTTGGACTAGCGAAGCCCTACGAGCAGTACTTC.

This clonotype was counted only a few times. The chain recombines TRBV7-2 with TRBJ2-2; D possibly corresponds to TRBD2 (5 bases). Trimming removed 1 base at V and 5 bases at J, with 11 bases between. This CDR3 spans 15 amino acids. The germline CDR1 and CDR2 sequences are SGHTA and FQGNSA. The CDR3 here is CASSLEPPGTGELFF. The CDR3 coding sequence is TGTGCCAGCAGCTTAGAACCCCCGGGAACCGGGGAGCTGTTTTTT.

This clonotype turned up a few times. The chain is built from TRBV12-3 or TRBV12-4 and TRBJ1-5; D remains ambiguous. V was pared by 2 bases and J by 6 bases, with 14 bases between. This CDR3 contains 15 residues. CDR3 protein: CASSLMGGHGQPQHF. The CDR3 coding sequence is TGTGCCAGCAGTTTAATGGGAGGGCACGGTCAGCCCCAGCATTTT.

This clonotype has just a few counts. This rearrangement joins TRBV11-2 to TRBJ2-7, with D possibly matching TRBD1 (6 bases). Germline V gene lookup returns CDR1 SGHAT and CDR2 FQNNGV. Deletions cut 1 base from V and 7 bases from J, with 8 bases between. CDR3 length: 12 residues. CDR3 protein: CASSLGDIEQYF. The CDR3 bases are TGTGCCAGCAGCTTAGGGGACATTGAGCAGTACTTC.

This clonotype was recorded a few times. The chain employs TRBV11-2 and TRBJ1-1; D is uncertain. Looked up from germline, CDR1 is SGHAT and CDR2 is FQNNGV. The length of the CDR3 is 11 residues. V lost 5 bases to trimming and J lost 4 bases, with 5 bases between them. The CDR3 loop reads CASSKGTEAFF. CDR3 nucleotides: TGTGCCAGCAGCAAAGGCACTGAAGCTTTCTTT.

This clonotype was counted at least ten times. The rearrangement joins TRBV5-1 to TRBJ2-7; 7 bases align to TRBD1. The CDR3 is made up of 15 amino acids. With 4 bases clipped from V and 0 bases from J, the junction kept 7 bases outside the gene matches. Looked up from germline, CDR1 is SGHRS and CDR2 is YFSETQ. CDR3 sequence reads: CASSNGDRVSYEQYF. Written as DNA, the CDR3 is TGCGCCAGCAGCAACGGAGACAGGGTCTCCTACGAGCAGTACTTC.

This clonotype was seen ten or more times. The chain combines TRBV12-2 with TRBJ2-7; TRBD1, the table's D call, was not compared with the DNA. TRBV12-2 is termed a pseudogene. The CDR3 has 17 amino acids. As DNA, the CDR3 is TGTGCAAGTCGCTTTATGAAGAGACGGGACAGTTCCTACGAGCAGTACTTC. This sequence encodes CASRFMKRRDSSYEQYF.

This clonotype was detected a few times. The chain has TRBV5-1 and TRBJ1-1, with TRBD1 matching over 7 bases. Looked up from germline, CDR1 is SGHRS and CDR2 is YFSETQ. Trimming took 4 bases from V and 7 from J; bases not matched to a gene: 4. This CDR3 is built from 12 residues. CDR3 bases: TGCGCCAGCAGCCAGGGGGTCGGTGAAGCTTTCTTT. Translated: CASSQGVGEAFF.

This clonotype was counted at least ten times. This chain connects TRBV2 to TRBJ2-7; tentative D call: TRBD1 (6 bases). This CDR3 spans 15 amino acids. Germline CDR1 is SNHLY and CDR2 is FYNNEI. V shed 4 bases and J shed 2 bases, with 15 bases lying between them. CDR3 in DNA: TGTGCCAGCAGTGTTTCCAGGGGACCCACCTACGAGCAGTACTTC. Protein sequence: CASSVSRGPTYEQYF.

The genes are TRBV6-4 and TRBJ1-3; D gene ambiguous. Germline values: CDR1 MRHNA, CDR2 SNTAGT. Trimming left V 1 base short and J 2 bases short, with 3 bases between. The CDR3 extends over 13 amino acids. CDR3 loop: CASSDFAGNTIYF. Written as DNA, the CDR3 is TGTGCCAGCAGTGACTTTGCTGGAAACACCATATATTTT.

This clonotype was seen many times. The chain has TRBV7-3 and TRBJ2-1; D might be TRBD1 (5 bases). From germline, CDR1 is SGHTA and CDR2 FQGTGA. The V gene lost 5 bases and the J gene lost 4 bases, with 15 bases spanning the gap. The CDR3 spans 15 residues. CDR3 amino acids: CASSLRTTNYNEQFF. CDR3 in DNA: TGTGCCAGCAGCCTCCGGACAACGAATTACAATGAGCAGTTCTTC.

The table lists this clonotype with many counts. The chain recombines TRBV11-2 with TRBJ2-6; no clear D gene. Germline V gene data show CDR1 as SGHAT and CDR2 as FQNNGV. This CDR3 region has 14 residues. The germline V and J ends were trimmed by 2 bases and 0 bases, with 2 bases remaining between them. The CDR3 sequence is CASSLSSGANVLTF. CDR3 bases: TGTGCCAGCAGCTTATCCTCTGGGGCCAACGTCCTGACTTTC.

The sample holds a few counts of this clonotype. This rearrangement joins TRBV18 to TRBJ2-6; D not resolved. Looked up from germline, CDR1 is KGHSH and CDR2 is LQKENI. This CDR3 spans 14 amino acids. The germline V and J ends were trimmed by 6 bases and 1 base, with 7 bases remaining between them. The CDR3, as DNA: TGTGCCAGCTCCCCCGATTCTGGGGCCAACGTCCTGACTTTC. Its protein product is CASSPDSGANVLTF.

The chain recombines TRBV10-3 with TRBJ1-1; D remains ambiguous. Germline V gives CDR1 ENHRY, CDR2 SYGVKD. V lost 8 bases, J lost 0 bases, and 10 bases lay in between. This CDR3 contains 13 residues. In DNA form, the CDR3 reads TGTGCCATCGGAGGAAGCATGAACACTGAAGCTTTCTTT. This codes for CAIGGSMNTEAFF.

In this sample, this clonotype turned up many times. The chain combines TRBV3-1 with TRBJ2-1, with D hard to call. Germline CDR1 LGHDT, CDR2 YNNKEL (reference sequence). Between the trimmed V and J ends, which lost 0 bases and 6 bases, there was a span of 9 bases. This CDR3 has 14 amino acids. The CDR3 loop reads CASSQDPGSNEQFF. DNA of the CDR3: TGTGCCAGCAGCCAAGATCCGGGTAGCAATGAGCAGTTCTTC.

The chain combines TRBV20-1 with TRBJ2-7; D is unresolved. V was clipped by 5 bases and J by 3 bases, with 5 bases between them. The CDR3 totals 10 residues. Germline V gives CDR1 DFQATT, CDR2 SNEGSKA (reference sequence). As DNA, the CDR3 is TGCAGTGCTTCCGACTACGAGCAGTACTTC. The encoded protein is CSASDYEQYF.

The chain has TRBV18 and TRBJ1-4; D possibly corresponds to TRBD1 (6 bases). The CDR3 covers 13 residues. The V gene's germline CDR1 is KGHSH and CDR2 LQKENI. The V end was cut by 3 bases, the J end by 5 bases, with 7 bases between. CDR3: CASSPTGNEKLFF. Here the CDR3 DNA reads TGTGCCAGCTCACCGACAGGAAATGAAAAACTGTTTTTT.

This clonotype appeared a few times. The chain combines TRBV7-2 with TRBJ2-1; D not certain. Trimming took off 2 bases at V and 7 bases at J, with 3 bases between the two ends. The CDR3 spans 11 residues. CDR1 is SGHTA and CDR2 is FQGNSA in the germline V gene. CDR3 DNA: TGTGCCAGCAGCTTACGGAATGAGCAGTTCTTC. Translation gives CASSLRNEQFF.

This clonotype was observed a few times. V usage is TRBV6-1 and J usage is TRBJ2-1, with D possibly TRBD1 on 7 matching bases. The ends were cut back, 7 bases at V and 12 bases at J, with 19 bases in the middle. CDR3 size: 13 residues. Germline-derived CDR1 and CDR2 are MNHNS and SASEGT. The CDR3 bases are TGTGCCAGCACTGGACTGGGGAGGACAGGGCAGTTCTTC. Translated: CASTGLGRTGQFF.

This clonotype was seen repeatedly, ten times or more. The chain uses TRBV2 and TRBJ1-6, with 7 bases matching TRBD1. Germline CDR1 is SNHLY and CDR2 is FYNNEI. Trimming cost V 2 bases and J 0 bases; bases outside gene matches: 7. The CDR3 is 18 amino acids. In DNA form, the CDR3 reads TGTGCCAGCAGTGAAAAATGGGACAGAAGCTCCTATAATTCACCCCTCCACTTT. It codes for CASSEKWDRSSYNSPLHF.